The 20 T cell receptor beta chains below come from one sample, sequenced in a study of blood T cells in healthy people across ages. A J-beta primer mix and a sample-barcoded 5' primer were used in a second PCR of about 7 to 11 cycles. TCRdb reprocessed the 5' RACE reads with MiXCR, giving one entry per CDR3 protein. The top ten hold 15% to 20% of the sample, which has approximately 800,000 distinct CDR3 sequences, around half seen once. Source material: blood. These receptors originate from an elderly man in good health.

This clonotype appeared a few times. The chain recombines TRBV4-1 with TRBJ1-6, with D hard to call. Germline CDR1 and CDR2: MGHRA and YSYEKL. Trimming stripped 4 bases from V and 9 bases from J, with 16 bases between. The CDR3 covers 15 residues. CDR3 loop: CASSPGTRLFSPLHF. CDR3 nucleotides: TGCGCCAGCAGCCCGGGAACACGGCTTTTTTCACCCCTCCACTTT.

This clonotype was seen a few times. The V and J genes are TRBV7-2 and TRBJ2-2; D uncertain. Germline V CDR1 and CDR2: SGHTA, FQGNSA. The ends were cut back, 3 bases at V and 6 bases at J, with 8 bases in the middle. The CDR3 is 13 amino acids. CDR3 bases: TGTGCCAGCAGCTTTGGTGTTTCCGGGGAGCTGTTTTTT. It yields the protein CASSFGVSGELFF.

This clonotype has a handful of counts. The chain employs TRBV10-3 and TRBJ1-2, with D possibly being TRBD1 (5 bases). CDR1 is ENHRY, CDR2 SYGVKD, per germline. V lost 0 bases and J lost 3, with 11 bases in between. The length of the CDR3 is 15 residues. Here the CDR3 reads CAISESWARDYGYTF. CDR3 DNA: TGTGCCATCAGTGAGTCATGGGCCAGGGACTATGGCTACACCTTC.

The CDR3 protein is CASSRLAEEQFF. For the CDR3, the DNA is TGTGCCAGCAGTCGACTAGCCGAGGAGCAGTTCTTC. The chain joins TRBV6-2 or TRBV6-3 to TRBJ2-1; 7 bases map to TRBD2. V dropped 5 bases and J dropped 10; count of bases not matched to a gene: 5. This CDR3 is 12 amino acids long. In germline, CDR1 is MNHEY, CDR2 SVGEGT.

In its sample, this clonotype was seen a few times. The V call is TRBV7-2, the J call TRBJ2-6; D is unresolved. Germline CDR1 SGHTA, CDR2 FQGNSA. The V end lost 8 bases, the J end lost 0 bases, and 8 bases lay between the germline ends. CDR3 length: 14 amino acids. The CDR3 sequence: CASPSASGANVLTF. The CDR3 bases are TGTGCCAGCCCATCGGCCTCTGGGGCCAACGTCCTGACTTTC.

Ten or more counts support this clonotype. J is TRBJ2-7 and V is TRBV7-3, with D possibly TRBD2 on 6 matching bases. Germline CDR1 and CDR2: SGHTA and FQGTGA. The CDR3 has 13 residues. V gave up 5 bases and J gave up 5 bases, with 13 bases separating them. The CDR3 sequence: CASSLRRGHEQYF. CDR3 DNA sequence: TGTGCCAGCAGCCTCAGGAGGGGCCACGAGCAGTACTTC.

This clonotype was seen a handful of times. The rearrangement uses TRBV12-3 or TRBV12-4 and TRBJ2-7; TRBD1 or TRBD2 may be the D gene (6 bases each). The end of the DNA is better explained by TRBJ2-5, so the J call may be wrong. CDR3 size: 14 residues. CDR3 nucleotide sequence: TGTGCCAGCACCCGGGGTAGGGGGGTGGAGACCCAGTACTTC. Amino acids: CASTRGRGVETQYF.

The rearrangement joins TRBV7-9 to TRBJ2-1, with D unresolved. The germline CDR1 and CDR2 sequences are SEHNR and FQNEAQ (reference sequence). This CDR3 comprises 14 residues. The V end lost 2 bases, the J end lost 6 bases, and 11 bases lay between the germline ends. The CDR3 is CASSLQSGSNEQFF. The CDR3 nucleotides are TGTGCCAGCAGCTTACAATCGGGTTCCAATGAGCAGTTCTTC.

This chain uses TRBV20-1 with TRBJ2-5, with unresolved D. Germline CDR1 is DFQATT and CDR2 is SNEGSKA (reference sequence). V shed 0 bases and J shed 4 bases, with 6 bases lying between them. This CDR3 is 12 amino acids long. The CDR3 spells CSAREDRETQYF. The DNA for the CDR3 is TGCAGTGCTAGAGAGGACCGAGAGACCCAGTACTTC.

This clonotype appeared a few times. The chain links TRBV28 to TRBJ2-1; D might be TRBD1 (6 bases). Germline V gene lookup returns CDR1 MDHEN and CDR2 SYDVKM. The CDR3 totals 14 residues. V was clipped by 8 bases and J by 1 base, with 12 bases between them. DNA for the CDR3: TGTGCCAGCCTAATGGACAGTTCCTACAATGAGCAGTTCTTC. Amino acids: CASLMDSSYNEQFF. The whole variable domain, filled in from reference TRBV28 and TRBJ2-1, reads DVKVTQSSRYLVKRTGEKVFLECVQDMDHENMFWYRQDPGLGLRLIYFSYDVKMKEKGDIPEGYSVSREKKERFSLILESASTNQTSMYLCASLMDSSYNEQFFGPGTRLTVL.

This clonotype was seen many times. This could be a read error, since a much larger clone is one nucleotide away. The gene calls are TRBV12-3 or TRBV12-4 and TRBJ2-3; the D gene is possibly TRBD2 (7 bases). The CDR3 runs 14 residues. The CDR3 is CASSLRGGADTEYF. CDR3 bases: TGTGCCAGCAGTTTGAGGGGGGGCGCAGATACGGAGTATTTT.

This clonotype has at least ten counts. The J gene is TRBJ2-1, the V gene TRBV9, with 10 bases matching TRBD2. Looked up from germline, CDR1 is SGDLS and CDR2 is YYNGEE. V shed 3 bases and J 3 bases; nucleotides not matched to a gene: 3. This CDR3 is 15 amino acids long. The CDR3 loop reads CASSAAGGYYNEQFF. The CDR3 nucleotides are TGTGCCAGCAGCGCAGCGGGAGGGTACTACAATGAGCAGTTCTTC.

The V and J genes are TRBV20-1 and TRBJ1-5; D is unresolved. CDR3 length: 14 amino acids. The germline V gene has CDR1 DFQATT and CDR2 SNEGSKA (reference sequence). Trimming left V 5 bases short and J 2 bases short, with 13 bases between. As DNA, the CDR3 is TGCAGTGCTTCTTTGGGCCGGGGCAATCAGCCCCAGCATTTT. It specifies CSASLGRGNQPQHF.

This clonotype was counted a few times. The rearrangement links TRBV20-1 to TRBJ1-5, with no clear D. The CDR3 consists of 14 residues. CDR1 is DFQATT and CDR2 is SNEGSKA in the germline V gene (reference sequence). Trimming took 4 bases from V and 7 from J, leaving 17 bases between them. The CDR3 sequence: CSATPPGNGQPQHF. The CDR3 nucleotides are TGCAGTGCTACTCCTCCGGGAAACGGCCAGCCCCAGCATTTT.

The chain recombines TRBV28 with TRBJ1-4, with D possibly TRBD1 on 5 matching bases. Trimming removed 2 bases from V and 5 bases from J, with 12 bases in between. This CDR3 spans 15 amino acids. The germline CDR1 and CDR2 sequences are MDHEN and SYDVKM. The CDR3 region has the DNA TGTGCCAGCAGTTTACCAGAGGGACTGAATGAAAAACTGTTTTTT. Its protein product is CASSLPEGLNEKLFF.

This clonotype was observed a handful of times. J is TRBJ2-5 and V is TRBV2, with D perhaps matching TRBD2 (6 bases). The V end lost 1 base, the J end lost 7 bases, and 16 bases lay between the germline ends. This CDR3 has 15 amino acids. Germline CDR1 SNHLY, CDR2 FYNNEI. The CDR3 region is CASSEVPRPRGTQYF. DNA of the CDR3: TGTGCCAGCAGTGAAGTTCCTCGACCGCGGGGGACCCAGTACTTC.

The chain links TRBV20-1 to TRBJ2-6; TRBD1 aligns across 9 bases. V lost 7 bases and J lost 3; bases outside the gene matches: 13. Germline-derived CDR1 and CDR2 are DFQATT and SNEGSKA (reference sequence). This CDR3 comprises 17 residues. CDR3 in amino acids: CSVARDREFLGANVLTF. CDR3 nucleotides: TGCAGTGTTGCCCGGGACAGGGAGTTCCTTGGGGCCAACGTCCTGACTTTC.

The chain joins TRBV9 to TRBJ2-2; D not certain. Germline lookup yields CDR1 SGDLS and CDR2 YYNGEE. The CDR3 loop spans 17 amino acids. V was cut by 0 bases and J by 1 base, with 13 bases left in between. The CDR3 nucleotides read TGTGCCAGCAGCGTAGAATCCCTCGGGCTGAACACCGGGGAGCTGTTTTTT. Protein sequence: CASSVESLGLNTGELFF. Drawing the rest from reference TRBV9 and TRBJ2-2, the complete variable domain is DSGVTQTPKHLITATGQRVTLRCSPRSGDLSVYWYQQSLDQGLQFLIQYYNGEERAKGNILERFSAQQFPDLHSELNLSSLELGDSALYFCASSVESLGLNTGELFFGEGSRLTVL.

This clonotype was observed a single time. The J gene is TRBJ2-2, the V gene TRBV21-1; TRBD2, the D gene given by the table, was not confirmed from the DNA. TRBV21-1 is termed a pseudogene. This CDR3 has 16 residues. DNA of the CDR3: TGTGCCAGCAGATGGATACCGGGACTATACACCGGGGAGCTGTTTTTT. Residues: CASRWIPGLYTGELFF.

The sample holds a few counts of this clonotype. The chain couples TRBV20-1 to TRBJ2-4; D is possibly TRBD2 (5 bases). There are 14 residues in the CDR3. Germline CDR1 reads DFQATT; CDR2 reads SNEGSKA (reference sequence). V was cut by 6 bases and J by 13 bases, with 25 bases left in between. CDR3 DNA: TGCAGTGCCTCGGACTCCGGAGGCGTTCTTGAGCAGTACTTC. Its protein product is CSASDSGGVLEQYF.